This entry describes one T cell receptor (beta chain). No antigen is known for it. One entry per CDR3 protein, called by TCRdb with MiXCR from the 5' RACE reads. The data show some 300,000 distinct CDR3 sequences, with under 9% seen just once and about 3% held by the top ten. Germline trimming cut 3 bases from V and 5 bases from J; bases unmatched to any gene: 8. The CDR3 extends over 16 amino acids. Germline assignment: CDR1 LGHDT and CDR2 YNNKEL (reference sequence). These data come from a study of T cells after yellow fever vaccination. Overall study results and limits: Peaking faster, on day 5 versus 15, the secondary response was nonetheless weaker.

This TCR was recovered from a man aged 18 to 29 who received the YFV17D yellow fever vaccine. The sequencing here drew on CD4+ T cells sorted from PBMCs, taken 5 days after the yellow fever booster vaccination. The V gene is TRBV3-1, the J gene TRBJ1-4; 8 bases match TRBD1. The CDR3 spells CASSHLVRGPNEKLFF. CDR3 nucleotide sequence: TGTGCCAGCAGCCACCTTGTCAGGGGGCCGAATGAAAAACTGTTTTTT.